This entry lists 30 T cell receptor beta chains sequenced from one sample in a study of beta chain features in type 1 diabetes. TCRB transcripts that were expressed got sequenced, as all of the isolated RNA had been reverse transcribed. The protocol was immunoSEQ multiplex PCR, while the TCRdb copy is restricted to in-frame clones and leaves out a portion. The table has around 250,000 clones, 13% to 15% seen once; the top ten hold more than 0.025%. Sequences were obtained from naive CD4+ T cells from blood. The origin of the receptors is a middle-aged woman in good health.

This clone showed up just a few times. The chain employs TRBV10-3 and TRBJ1-5, with TRBD1 as a possible D gene (6 bases). The germline CDR1 and CDR2 sequences are ENHRY and SYGVKD. V was cut by 8 bases and J by 5 bases, with 13 bases left in between. The CDR3 runs to 13 residues. The DNA for the CDR3 is TGTGCCATCTGCAGGGGTCCCGATCAGCCCCAGCATTTT. This translates into CAICRGPDQPQHF.

The CDR3 DNA reads as TGTGCCAGCTCACAGGGGCCTAACTATGGCTACACCTTC. Translating gives CASSQGPNYGYTF. This chain uses TRBV18 with TRBJ1-2, with D possibly TRBD1 on 5 matching bases. The germline V gene has CDR1 KGHSH and CDR2 LQKENI. V was pared by 4 bases and J by 0 bases, with 6 bases between. This CDR3 has 13 residues. Together with reference TRBV18 and TRBJ1-2, the CDR3 gives the full variable domain: NAGVMQNPRHLVRRRGQEARLRCSPMKGHSHVYWYRQLPEEGLKFMVYLQKENIIDESGMPKERFSAEFPKEGPSILRIQQVVRGDSAAYFCASSQGPNYGYTFGSGTRLTVV.

There are a few counts of this clone. The chain is built from TRBV11-2 and TRBJ2-3; no firm D call. Trimming removed 1 base at V and 5 bases at J, with 10 bases between. Germline-derived CDR1 and CDR2 are SGHAT and FQNNGV. The CDR3 contains 14 residues. The CDR3 loop reads CASSLVRSVDTQYF. CDR3 DNA sequence: TGTGCCAGCAGCTTAGTGCGGTCGGTAGATACGCAGTATTTT.

This clone was seen a few times. Here the CDR3 reads CASSLATGANTEAFF. The DNA of the CDR3 is TGTGCCAGCAGCTTAGCGACAGGAGCCAACACTGAAGCTTTCTTT. The chain uses TRBV7-9 and TRBJ1-1, with a possible D match to TRBD1 (6 bases). CDR3 size: 15 residues. V was trimmed by 0 bases and J by 2 bases, leaving 10 bases between them. The germline CDR1 and CDR2 sequences are SEHNR and FQNEAQ (reference sequence). The whole variable domain, filled in from reference TRBV7-9 and TRBJ1-1, reads DTGVSQNPRHKITKRGQNVTFRCDPISEHNRLYWYRQTLGQGPEFLTYFQNEAQLEKSRLLSDRFSAERPKGSFSTLEIQRTEQGDSAMYLCASSLATGANTEAFFGQGTRLTVV.

The gene calls are TRBV7-2 and TRBJ2-1; possible D gene TRBD2, 7 bases. CDR1 is SGHTA, CDR2 FQGNSA, per germline. The CDR3 is 14 amino acids. V was trimmed by 6 bases and J by 7 bases, leaving 16 bases between them. Here the CDR3 DNA reads TGTGCCAGCAGGCTGACGGGGGGCGCAAATGAGCAGTTCTTC. Residues: CASRLTGGANEQFF.

This clone has more than one count but fewer than ten. V is TRBV4-1 and J is TRBJ1-2; 7 positions match TRBD1. J gave up 7 bases and V 5 bases, and 19 bases lay outside the gene matches. In germline, CDR1 is MGHRA, CDR2 YSYEKL. The CDR3 consists of 17 residues. The DNA of the CDR3 is TGCGCCAGCAGCACGCTACCAGGGGGTGGAGCCACCGCTGGCTACACCTTC. Its translation: CASSTLPGGGATAGYTF.

This clone showed up just a few times. The chain uses TRBV5-6 and TRBJ1-4; D perhaps matches TRBD1 (5 bases). Per germline, CDR1 SGHDT and CDR2 YYEEEE. This CDR3 region has 15 residues. Trimming removed 2 bases from V and 8 bases from J, with 16 bases in between. DNA of the CDR3: TGTGCCAGCAGCTTCGGCAGGGTTGAAAGAGAAAAACTGTTTTTT. This translates into CASSFGRVEREKLFF.

This sequence joins TRBV18 and TRBJ2-1; 8 nucleotides match TRBD1. Germline lookup yields CDR1 KGHSH and CDR2 LQKENI. The CDR3 has 16 amino acids. After removal of 4 bases from V and 9 bases from J, the junction contained 14 bases not matched to a gene. DNA of the CDR3: TGTGCCAGCTCACAACCGGGCCAGGGTGGGACAGGTGAGCAGTTCTTC. This gives the protein CASSQPGQGGTGEQFF.

This clone was seen many times. This chain connects TRBV7-9 to TRBJ1-1; 11 positions agree with TRBD1. This CDR3 is 16 amino acids long. The V gene's germline CDR1 is SEHNR and CDR2 FQNEAQ (reference sequence). V lost 0 bases and J lost 6; bases outside the gene matches: 6. The CDR3 DNA is TGTGCCAGCAGCTTAGCCGGGACAGGGGGGAAAGCTGAAGCTTTCTTT. Encoded protein: CASSLAGTGGKAEAFF.

This clone has just a few counts. V is TRBV7-2 and J is TRBJ2-1, with D possibly TRBD2 on 5 matching bases. Germline V gene lookup returns CDR1 SGHTA and CDR2 FQGNSA. This CDR3 is 16 amino acids long. Trimming shortened V by 0 bases and J by 3 bases, and 12 bases separated the two germline ends. DNA of the CDR3: TGTGCCAGCAGCTTAGCGAGGGTCGGCAACTACAATGAGCAGTTCTTC. Its protein product is CASSLARVGNYNEQFF.

This chain links TRBV7-2 with TRBJ2-7; possible D gene TRBD2, 7 bases. V gave up 6 bases and J gave up 6 bases, with 24 bases separating them. Germline CDR1 reads SGHTA; CDR2 reads FQGNSA. CDR3 length: 16 amino acids. The CDR3 sequence: CASRPTGGAGRGEQYF. The CDR3 region has the DNA TGTGCCAGCAGGCCCACGGGGGGCGCGGGCCGGGGCGAGCAGTACTTC.

The CDR3 DNA is TGCGCCAGCAGTGGCAGCGGGGGGGGCACAGATACGCAGTATTTT. It codes for CASSGSGGGTDTQYF. The V call is TRBV10-1, the J call TRBJ2-3, with 10 nucleotides matching TRBD2. CDR1 is WNHNN, CDR2 SYGVQD, per germline (reference sequence). The CDR3 sequence is 15 residues long. Trimming cost V 4 bases and J 1 base; bases outside gene matches: 2.

This rearrangement joins TRBV5-8 to TRBJ2-2; perhaps TRBD2 as D (5 bases). The germline V gene encodes CDR1 SGHTS and CDR2 YDEGEE. Trimming removed 1 base from V and 4 bases from J, with 8 bases in between. The CDR3 is 14 residues long. The CDR3 spells CASSLRGSTGELFF. The CDR3 region has the DNA TGTGCCAGCAGCTTGCGGGGATCCACCGGGGAGCTGTTTTTT.

This clone was seen a handful of times. The chain recombines TRBV19 with TRBJ1-4; 10 nucleotides line up with TRBD1. Germline trimming cut 6 bases from V and 5 bases from J; bases unmatched to any gene: 3. This CDR3 spans 14 amino acids. Looked up from germline, CDR1 is LNHDA and CDR2 is SQIVND (reference sequence). The CDR3 spells CASSLGQGNEKLFF. CDR3 in DNA: TGTGCCAGTAGCCTGGGACAGGGGAATGAAAAACTGTTTTTT. Supplemented by reference TRBV19 and TRBJ1-4, the full variable domain reads DGGITQSPKYLFRKEGQNVTLSCEQNLNHDAMYWYRQDPGQGLRLIYYSQIVNDFQKGDIAEGYSVSREKKESFPLTVTSAQKNPTAFYLCASSLGQGNEKLFFGSGTQLSVL.

This clone showed up many times. The rearrangement links TRBV7-2 to TRBJ2-1, with TRBD1 matching over 8 bases. V was clipped by 7 bases and J by 2 bases; unmatched bases: 7. The CDR3 consists of 15 residues. Germline lookup yields CDR1 SGHTA and CDR2 FQGNSA. The CDR3 protein is CASILRTGTYNEQFF. CDR3 DNA: TGTGCCAGCATCCTCCGGACAGGGACCTACAATGAGCAGTTCTTC.

This clone has just a few counts. V and J are TRBV7-2 and TRBJ2-7; 9 bases fit TRBD1. CDR1 is SGHTA and CDR2 is FQGNSA in the germline V gene. V lost 2 bases to trimming and J lost 8 bases; unmatched junction nucleotides: 19. This CDR3 is built from 18 residues. The CDR3 protein is CASSLTGGAGRNIYQQYF. The DNA for the CDR3 is TGTGCCAGCAGCTTAACAGGGGGCGCCGGTAGAAATATATACCAGCAGTACTTC.

The chain employs TRBV14 and TRBJ1-3; D is unresolved. The CDR3 sequence is 15 residues long. Germline V CDR1 and CDR2: SGHDN, FVKESK. V lost 1 base, J lost 0 bases, and 7 bases lay in between. CDR3 coding DNA: TGTGCCAGCAGCCAAGGTTTGGCCTCTGGAAACACCATATATTTT. Its protein product is CASSQGLASGNTIYF.

This clone has a handful of counts. This chain connects TRBV2 to TRBJ2-1; tentative D call: TRBD1 (5 bases). CDR1 is SNHLY, CDR2 FYNNEI, per germline. This CDR3 has 13 residues. Trimming pared 2 bases from V and 9 bases from J, leaving 11 bases between. The CDR3 spells CASSEILRGEQFF. The DNA for the CDR3 is TGTGCCAGCAGTGAAATTCTTAGGGGTGAGCAGTTCTTC.

This clone was recorded a few times. The gene calls are TRBV7-9 and TRBJ1-6, with D possibly being TRBD1 (5 bases). The V end lost 1 base, the J end lost 7 bases, and 11 bases lay between the germline ends. The V gene's germline CDR1 is SEHNR and CDR2 FQNEAQ (reference sequence). The CDR3 runs to 15 residues. CDR3 protein: CASSLEGLANSPLHF. The CDR3 DNA follows: TGTGCCAGCAGCTTAGAGGGACTGGCGAATTCACCCCTCCACTTT.

The J gene is TRBJ1-2, the V gene TRBV19; no clear D gene. The CDR3 has 12 residues. The germline V gene encodes CDR1 LNHDA and CDR2 SQIVND (reference sequence). Trimming left V 7 bases short and J 7 bases short, with 13 bases between. The CDR3 nucleotides read TGTGCCAGTAAGCCAAGAGGAGGTGGCTACACCTTC. This encodes CASKPRGGGYTF. The full variable domain, rest sourced from reference TRBV19 and TRBJ1-2, is DGGITQSPKYLFRKEGQNVTLSCEQNLNHDAMYWYRQDPGQGLRLIYYSQIVNDFQKGDIAEGYSVSREKKESFPLTVTSAQKNPTAFYLCASKPRGGGYTFGSGTRLTVV.

This clone was counted between two and nine times. The V and J genes are TRBV10-3 and TRBJ2-5; D remains unclear. CDR3 length equals 13 residues. The germline V and J ends were trimmed by 6 bases and 2 bases, with 10 bases remaining between them. Per germline, CDR1 ENHRY and CDR2 SYGVKD. The CDR3 protein is CAIRRDLQETQYF. The CDR3, as DNA: TGTGCCATCAGACGAGATCTTCAAGAGACCCAGTACTTC.

The chain links TRBV7-6 to TRBJ2-7; perhaps TRBD2 as D (5 bases). The CDR3 spans 14 residues. Germline lookup yields CDR1 SGHVS and CDR2 FNYEAQ. Trimming took off 6 bases at V and 2 bases at J, with 14 bases between the two ends. CDR3 coding DNA: TGTGCCAGCAGTTCCGACACCGGGACCTACGAGCAGTACTTC. Amino acids: CASSSDTGTYEQYF.

This clone was recorded a few times. A read error may account for a junction end that differs from germline. This chain connects TRBV7-9 to TRBJ2-7, with D maybe TRBD2 (5 bases). Germline V gene lookup returns CDR1 SEHNR and CDR2 FQNEAQ (reference sequence). CDR3 length: 16 amino acids. CDR3 region: CASSQVLGVSGSEQYF. The CDR3 nucleotides are TGCGCCAGCAGCCAAGTTCTAGGTGTCTCGGGGAGCGAGCAGTACTTC.

The rearrangement links TRBV14 to TRBJ2-3; the D is unclear. This CDR3 has 16 residues. The V gene's germline CDR1 is SGHDN and CDR2 FVKESK. Trimming removed 6 bases at V and 2 bases at J, with 18 bases between. The CDR3 DNA is TGTGCCAGCAGACGCCCTGACTTAAGAATCACAGATACGCAGTATTTT. It specifies CASRRPDLRITDTQYF.

This clone was seen a few times. The chain is built from TRBV11-2 and TRBJ1-4; D not resolved. Per the germline V gene, CDR1 is SGHAT and CDR2 is FQNNGV. This CDR3 has 18 amino acids. The germline V and J ends were trimmed by 4 bases and 4 bases, with 22 bases remaining between them. CDR3 amino acids: CASSSGVRGLGYNEKLFF. CDR3 sequence (DNA): TGTGCCAGCAGCTCCGGTGTTCGGGGATTAGGGTATAATGAAAAACTGTTTTTT. Together with reference TRBV11-2 and TRBJ1-4, the CDR3 gives the full variable domain: EAGVAQSPRYKIIEKRQSVAFWCNPISGHATLYWYQQILGQGPKLLIQFQNNGVVDDSQLPKDRFSAERLKGVDSTLKIQPAKLEDSAVYLCASSSGVRGLGYNEKLFFGSGTQLSVL.

The CDR3 region is CASSEVNTDTQYF. As DNA, the CDR3 is TGTGCCAGCAGTGAAGTAAACACAGATACGCAGTATTTT. V gene TRBV2 combines with J gene TRBJ2-3; D gene unclear. This CDR3 comprises 13 residues. Per the germline V gene, CDR1 is SNHLY and CDR2 is FYNNEI. With 1 base removed from V and 2 bases from J, the gap between germline ends came to 4 bases.

This clone turned up a few times. This chain connects TRBV19 to TRBJ1-5; maybe TRBD1 (6 bases). CDR1 and CDR2 (germline): LNHDA, SQIVND (reference sequence). The CDR3 contains 16 residues. V gave up 4 bases and J gave up 6 bases, with 19 bases separating them. The CDR3 nucleotides read TGTGCCAGTAGTAGGCTTGATCAGGGGCTTGGTCAGCCCCAGCATTTT. Protein: CASSRLDQGLGQPQHF.

This clone has only a few counts. V usage is TRBV6-6 and J usage is TRBJ2-7; D is perhaps TRBD2 (7 bases). This CDR3 has 15 amino acids. Germline loops: CDR1 MNHNY, CDR2 SVGAGI (reference sequence). V shed 2 bases and J shed 2 bases, with 13 bases lying between them. The CDR3, as DNA: TGTGCCAGCAGTTACAGGGGGAGGGATACCTACGAGCAGTACTTC. Amino acid sequence: CASSYRGRDTYEQYF.

In its sample, this clone was seen many times. The chain uses TRBV11-2 and TRBJ2-6, with 9 positions matching TRBD1. V shed 6 bases and J 4 bases; nucleotides not matched to a gene: 16. This CDR3 region has 19 residues. Germline V lookup: CDR1 SGHAT, CDR2 FQNNGV. CDR3 sequence: CASRRGAGTGSSGANVLTF. CDR3 sequence (DNA): TGTGCCAGCAGACGGGGAGCCGGGACAGGGTCCTCCGGGGCCAACGTCCTGACTTTC.

The J gene is TRBJ2-1, the V gene TRBV2; the D is unclear. This CDR3 comprises 14 residues. Per germline, CDR1 SNHLY and CDR2 FYNNEI. V was clipped by 4 bases and J by 8 bases, with 15 bases between them. The CDR3 is CASSASSQVHEQFF. As DNA, the CDR3 is TGTGCCAGCAGTGCATCCTCGCAGGTCCATGAGCAGTTCTTC.